The sequence of this TCR beta chain was determined in a study of blood T cell repertoires in COVID-19. Study-level background: Samples of COVID-19 (acute and convalescent) were obtained from the United States, Italy and Spain. T cells, B-cell-depleted T cells, or PBMCs provided the cDNA or gDNA that served as material.

Methods used by the authors: Reference gene primer amplification yielded estimated nucleated cell counts. Measured with immunoSEQ multiplex PCR; TCRdb has only the in-frame clones, and not every one. V, J and clone size are taken as reported in that table, and D and trimming were inferred from the DNA itself. The table shows some 110,000 clones, with about 86% occurring only once. This clonotype was obtained from a man between 65 and 85 years old who had recovered from COVID-19. The material sequenced was peripheral blood.

The CDR3 loop is CASSPVQQNTGELFF. The DNA of the CDR3 is TGTGCCAGCTCACCAGTACAACAGAACACCGGGGAGCTGTTTTTT. This chain links TRBV18 with TRBJ2-2, with no clear D. V lost 2 bases and J lost 1, with 8 bases in between. Germline lookup yields CDR1 KGHSH and CDR2 LQKENI. This CDR3 has 15 residues.